One and the same sample provided the 20 T cell receptor beta chains below, sequenced in a study of T cell responses to AZD1222 COVID-19 vaccine. Some clones are missing from TCRdb's copy, which holds only in-frame ones; the method was immunoSEQ multiplex PCR. The repertoire consists of approximately 91,000 clones, with over 75% occurring once and the leading ten covering 13%. Specimen: peripheral blood, collected on day 0 of AZD1222 vaccination. The receptors were gathered from an adult in good health.

This rearrangement joins TRBV18 to TRBJ2-5, with D maybe TRBD1 (6 bases). The CDR3 totals 14 residues. Trimming pared 0 bases from V and 4 bases from J, leaving 9 bases between. Germline CDR1 KGHSH, CDR2 LQKENI. CDR3: CASSPPRTAETQYF. CDR3 bases: TGTGCCAGCTCACCACCGAGGACAGCAGAGACCCAGTACTTC.

The chain links TRBV5-4 to TRBJ2-7, with D tentatively TRBD1 or TRBD2 (5 bases each). With 9 bases removed from V and 2 bases from J, the gap between germline ends came to 12 bases. CDR1 is SGHNT and CDR2 is YYREEE in the germline V gene (reference sequence). The CDR3 loop spans 12 amino acids. CDR3 in DNA: TGTGCCACCGGGACGGAGGCCTACGAGCAGTACTTC. It translates to CATGTEAYEQYF.

The CDR3 DNA follows: TGCGCCAGCTCTCAGAACAATGAGCAGTTCTTC. Its protein is CASSQNNEQFF. The V gene is TRBV5-1, the J gene TRBJ2-1, with D uncertain. There are 11 residues in the CDR3. The germline CDR1 and CDR2 sequences are SGHRS and YFSETQ. Deletions cut 7 bases from V and 5 bases from J, with 7 bases between.

This clone was seen only once. The chain couples TRBV18 to TRBJ2-6; 9 bases match TRBD1. CDR1 is KGHSH, CDR2 LQKENI, per germline. The CDR3 covers 17 residues. The V segment lost 4 bases and the J segment 0 bases; nucleotides outside the gene matches: 4. The CDR3 here is CASSRQGGNSGANVLTF. The CDR3 coding sequence is TGTGCCAGCTCACGACAGGGGGGCAACTCTGGGGCCAACGTCCTGACTTTC.

This clone has only one observation. The chain uses TRBV5-1 and TRBJ2-3, with 8 bases that match TRBD1. Germline trimming cut 3 bases from V and 0 bases from J; bases unmatched to any gene: 3. This CDR3 is 15 amino acids long. Germline CDR1 is SGHRS and CDR2 is YFSETQ. The DNA for the CDR3 is TGCGCCAGCAGCTCGACAGGGGAGAGCACAGATACGCAGTATTTT. Its protein is CASSSTGESTDTQYF. The full variable domain, its missing parts supplied by reference TRBV5-1 and TRBJ2-3, is KAGVTQTPRYLIKTRGQQVTLSCSPISGHRSVSWYQQTPGQGLQFLFEYFSETQRNKGNFPGRFSGRQFSNSRSEMNVSTLELGDSALYLCASSSTGESTDTQYFGPGTRLTVL.

V usage is TRBV7-3 and J usage is TRBJ2-5; 8 nucleotides match TRBD2. V lost 2 bases to trimming and J lost 2 bases; unmatched junction nucleotides: 4. Germline V gives CDR1 SGHTA, CDR2 FQGTGA. This CDR3 is built from 15 residues. The CDR3 reads CASSLAGGSQETQYF. In DNA, the CDR3 is TGTGCCAGCAGCTTAGCGGGGGGCTCTCAAGAGACCCAGTACTTC.

The chain carries TRBV13 and TRBJ2-2, with a tentative D call TRBD2 (5 bases). CDR3 length: 16 residues. Germline V lookup: CDR1 PRHDT, CDR2 FYEKMQ (reference sequence). V lost 5 bases and J 9 bases, leaving 22 bases between the germline ends. The CDR3, as DNA: TGTGCCAGCAGCCCCACAAGGACTGCCTCTATCTGGGAGCTGTTTTTT. Translating it yields CASSPTRTASIWELFF.

J is TRBJ1-1 and V is TRBV7-9, with a possible D match to TRBD1 (5 bases). This CDR3 has 12 residues. V lost 5 bases to trimming and J lost 11 bases, with 15 bases between them. Per germline, CDR1 SEHNR and CDR2 FQNEAQ (reference sequence). Here the CDR3 DNA reads TGTGCCAGCAGCCCTCTAAAGGGGATGGCTTTCTTT. It translates to CASSPLKGMAFF.

The chain recombines TRBV30 with TRBJ2-7; tentatively, D is TRBD1 (6 bases). Germline CDR1 GTSNPN, CDR2 SVGIG (reference sequence). There are 13 residues in the CDR3. Trimming shortened V by 0 bases and J by 10 bases, and 16 bases separated the two germline ends. CDR3 bases: TGTGCCTGGAGTGTAAACAGGGTGAGGAAACAGTACTTC. Translated, it gives CAWSVNRVRKQYF.

This clone was seen just once. The gene calls are TRBV27 and TRBJ1-1; a weak D match, TRBD1 (6 bases). The CDR3 covers 15 residues. V was clipped by 5 bases and J by 0 bases, with 13 bases between them. Germline CDR1 MNHEY, CDR2 SMNVEV (reference sequence). The CDR3 loop reads CASSLRGIMNTEAFF. As DNA, the CDR3 is TGTGCCAGCAGTCTCAGGGGCATCATGAACACTGAAGCTTTCTTT.

This chain connects TRBV2 to TRBJ2-1, with a weak D call TRBD1 (7 bases). CDR1 and CDR2 from the germline V gene are SNHLY and FYNNEI. This CDR3 has 15 amino acids. The ends were cut back, 2 bases at V and 1 base at J, with 9 bases in the middle. The CDR3 DNA sequence: TGTGCCAGCAGTGAACAGGGGGGTTCCTACAATGAGCAGTTCTTC. Amino acids: CASSEQGGSYNEQFF.

The chain uses TRBV7-3 and TRBJ2-3, with no clear D. Per the germline V gene, CDR1 is SGHTA and CDR2 is FQGTGA. This CDR3 spans 15 amino acids. The V end lost 5 bases, the J end lost 1 base, and 13 bases lay between the germline ends. As DNA, the CDR3 is TGTGCCAGCAGCCAGGCCCTTGGGGGCACAGATACGCAGTATTTT. It encodes CASSQALGGTDTQYF.

The table lists this clone with a count of one. This rearrangement joins TRBV3-1 (or the pseudogene TRBV3-2) to TRBJ2-7; D is perhaps TRBD1 (5 bases). CDR1 and CDR2 (germline): LGHDT, YNNKEL (reference sequence). V gave up 6 bases and J gave up 7 bases, with 10 bases separating them. The CDR3 runs to 11 residues. CDR3: CASRSRGEQYF. DNA of the CDR3: TGTGCCAGCAGGTCAAGGGGTGAGCAGTACTTC.

This rearrangement joins TRBV6-1 to TRBJ2-7; 8 bases match TRBD1. Germline CDR1 MNHNS, CDR2 SASEGT. The CDR3 covers 22 residues. After removal of 4 bases from V and 2 bases from J, the junction contained 28 bases not matched to a gene. The CDR3 reads CASSAARHLAGAGGSRTYEQYF. CDR3 DNA: TGTGCCAGCAGTGCAGCTAGGCACCTAGCCGGGGCAGGGGGCTCAAGGACCTACGAGCAGTACTTC.

The CDR3, as DNA: TGTGCCAGCAGGGGAGGTGAAGAGACCCAGTACTTC. Its translation: CASRGGEETQYF. The V call is TRBV2, the J call TRBJ2-5, with D maybe TRBD2 (6 bases). The ends were cut back, 6 bases at V and 3 bases at J, with 8 bases in the middle. Germline V gives CDR1 SNHLY, CDR2 FYNNEI. CDR3 length equals 12 residues.

The gene calls are TRBV5-5 and TRBJ1-2; D might be TRBD1 (5 bases). The CDR3 runs to 17 residues. The V gene lost 1 base and the J gene lost 7 bases, with 23 bases spanning the gap. Germline CDR1 and CDR2: SGHKS and YYEKEE (reference sequence). The CDR3: CASSLIASGGIGGGYTF. CDR3 DNA sequence: TGTGCCAGCAGCTTGATAGCCTCGGGGGGGATAGGTGGTGGCTACACCTTC. Full variable domain (outside the CDR3, taken from reference TRBV5-5 and TRBJ1-2): DAGVTQSPTHLIKTRGQQVTLRCSPISGHKSVSWYQQVLGQGPQFIFQYYEKEERGRGNFPDRFSARQFPNYSSELNVNALLLGDSALYLCASSLIASGGIGGGYTFGSGTRLTVV.

This chain links TRBV5-4 with TRBJ2-7; D is possibly TRBD2 (6 bases). V was cut by 6 bases and J by 2 bases, with 21 bases left in between. This CDR3 spans 16 amino acids. CDR1 and CDR2 from the germline V gene are SGHNT and YYREEE (reference sequence). The CDR3 loop is CASNPGGPALTYEQYF. CDR3 DNA sequence: TGTGCCAGCAACCCCGGGGGACCAGCCTTAACCTACGAGCAGTACTTC. Looking up the rest from reference TRBV5-4 and TRBJ2-7 gives the full variable domain: ETGVTQSPTHLIKTRGQQVTLRCSSQSGHNTVSWYQQALGQGPQFIFQYYREEENGRGNFPPRFSGLQFPNYSSELNVNALELDDSALYLCASNPGGPALTYEQYFGPGTRLTVT.

The rearrangement joins TRBV10-3 to TRBJ1-5; 8 nucleotides align to TRBD1. This CDR3 is 15 amino acids long. Germline CDR1 and CDR2: ENHRY and SYGVKD. V was pared by 0 bases and J by 7 bases, with 5 bases of the junction left unmatched. The CDR3 region is CAISESGQGAQPQHF. CDR3 bases: TGTGCCATCAGTGAGTCGGGGCAGGGGGCACAGCCCCAGCATTTT.

V gene TRBV5-5 combines with J gene TRBJ2-7, with unresolved D. There are 14 residues in the CDR3. The germline V gene encodes CDR1 SGHKS and CDR2 YYEKEE (reference sequence). V was pared by 0 bases and J by 0 bases, with 7 bases between. The CDR3 is CASSLDSASYEQYF. CDR3 in DNA: TGTGCCAGCAGCTTGGACAGTGCCTCCTACGAGCAGTACTTC.

This clone was found once. The gene calls are TRBV5-1 and TRBJ1-2, with TRBD1 identical over 9 bases. This CDR3 spans 15 amino acids. With V trimmed by 4 bases and J by 4 bases, 8 bases remained unmatched. CDR1 SGHRS and CDR2 YFSETQ come from the germline V gene. The CDR3 nucleotides read TGCGCCAGCAGCCCAGGGACAGGGATATCCTATGGCTACACCTTC. Translation: CASSPGTGISYGYTF.